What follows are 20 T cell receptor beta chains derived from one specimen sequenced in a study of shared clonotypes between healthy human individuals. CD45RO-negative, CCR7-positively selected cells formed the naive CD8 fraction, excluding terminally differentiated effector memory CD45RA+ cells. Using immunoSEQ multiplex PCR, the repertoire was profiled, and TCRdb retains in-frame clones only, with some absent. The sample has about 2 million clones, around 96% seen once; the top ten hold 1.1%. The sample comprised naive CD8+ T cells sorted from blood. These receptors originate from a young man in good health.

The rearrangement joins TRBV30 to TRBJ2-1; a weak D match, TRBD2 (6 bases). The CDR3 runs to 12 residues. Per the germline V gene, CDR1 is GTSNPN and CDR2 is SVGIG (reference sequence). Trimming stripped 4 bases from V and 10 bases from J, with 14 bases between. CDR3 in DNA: TGTGCCTGGAACCCCAGCGGGTTAGAGCAGTTCTTC. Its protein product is CAWNPSGLEQFF.

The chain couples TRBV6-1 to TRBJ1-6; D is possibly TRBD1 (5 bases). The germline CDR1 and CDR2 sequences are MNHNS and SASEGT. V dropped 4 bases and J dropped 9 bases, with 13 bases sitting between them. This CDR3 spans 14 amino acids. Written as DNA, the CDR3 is TGTGCCAGCAGTGCGCGGGACTCGGGTTCACCCCTCCACTTT. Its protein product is CASSARDSGSPLHF.

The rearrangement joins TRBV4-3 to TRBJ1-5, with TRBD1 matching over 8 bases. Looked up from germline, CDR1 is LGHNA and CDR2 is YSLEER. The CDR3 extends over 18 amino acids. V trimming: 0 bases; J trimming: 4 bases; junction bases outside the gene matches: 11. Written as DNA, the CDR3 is TGCGCCAGCAGCCAAGATACCCCGGGACAGGAGGGAAATCAGCCCCAGCATTTT. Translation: CASSQDTPGQEGNQPQHF.

The CDR3 reads CASSIVSGRGNEQFF. The CDR3 bases are TGTGCCAGTAGTATAGTTAGCGGGAGGGGTAATGAGCAGTTCTTC. The rearrangement joins TRBV19 to TRBJ2-1, with TRBD2 identical over 11 bases. CDR3 length equals 15 residues. Germline V CDR1 and CDR2: LNHDA, SQIVND (reference sequence). Trimming cost V 1 base and J 7 bases; bases outside gene matches: 3.

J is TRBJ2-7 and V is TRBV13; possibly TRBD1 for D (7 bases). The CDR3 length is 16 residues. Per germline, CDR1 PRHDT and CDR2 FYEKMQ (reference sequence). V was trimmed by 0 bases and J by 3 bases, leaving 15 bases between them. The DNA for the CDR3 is TGTGCCAGCAGCTTAGGGGAGGGACAGACAGACTACGAGCAGTACTTC. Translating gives CASSLGEGQTDYEQYF.

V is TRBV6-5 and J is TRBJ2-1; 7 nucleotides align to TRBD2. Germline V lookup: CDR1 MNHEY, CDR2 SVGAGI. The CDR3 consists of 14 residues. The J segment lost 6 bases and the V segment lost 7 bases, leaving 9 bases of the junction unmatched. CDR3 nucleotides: TGTGCCAGCAAAGCCGGGACTACCTCCAATGAGCAGTTCTTC. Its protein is CASKAGTTSNEQFF.

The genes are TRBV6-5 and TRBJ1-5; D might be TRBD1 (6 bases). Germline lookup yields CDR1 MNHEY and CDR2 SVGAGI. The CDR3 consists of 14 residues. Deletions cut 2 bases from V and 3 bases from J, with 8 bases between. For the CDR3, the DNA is TGTGCCAGCAGTTACGGGGGGGCCAATCAGCCCCAGCATTTT. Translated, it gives CASSYGGANQPQHF.

The CDR3 here is CASSLDGLNTEAFF. The CDR3 DNA reads as TGTGCCAGCAGCTTAGACGGACTGAACACTGAAGCTTTCTTT. The V call is TRBV7-8, the J call TRBJ1-1; D is uncertain. This CDR3 is 14 amino acids long. V shed 1 base and J shed 0 bases, with 6 bases lying between them. Germline CDR1 reads SGHVS; CDR2 reads FQNEAQ.

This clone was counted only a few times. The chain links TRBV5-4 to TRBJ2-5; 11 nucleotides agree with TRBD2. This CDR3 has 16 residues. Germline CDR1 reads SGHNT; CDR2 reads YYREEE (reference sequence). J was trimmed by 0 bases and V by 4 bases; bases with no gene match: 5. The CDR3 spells CASSRLGLADQETQYF. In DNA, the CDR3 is TGTGCCAGCAGCCGACTGGGACTAGCGGACCAAGAGACCCAGTACTTC. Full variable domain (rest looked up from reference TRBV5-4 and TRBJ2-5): ETGVTQSPTHLIKTRGQQVTLRCSSQSGHNTVSWYQQALGQGPQFIFQYYREEENGRGNFPPRFSGLQFPNYSSELNVNALELDDSALYLCASSRLGLADQETQYFGPGTRLLVL.

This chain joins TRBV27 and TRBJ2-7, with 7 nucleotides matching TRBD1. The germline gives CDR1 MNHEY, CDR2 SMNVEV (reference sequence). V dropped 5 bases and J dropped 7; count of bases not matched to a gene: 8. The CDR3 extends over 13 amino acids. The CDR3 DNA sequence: TGTGCCAGCAGTATTCGACAGGGTTGGGAGCAGTACTTC. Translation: CASSIRQGWEQYF.

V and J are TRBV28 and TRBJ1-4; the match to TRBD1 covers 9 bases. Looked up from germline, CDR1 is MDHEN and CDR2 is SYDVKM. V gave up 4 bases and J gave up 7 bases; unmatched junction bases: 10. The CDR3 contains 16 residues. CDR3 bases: TGTGCCAGCAGTTCGCCGGGACAGGGCGGGTCTGAAAAACTGTTTTTT. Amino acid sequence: CASSSPGQGGSEKLFF.

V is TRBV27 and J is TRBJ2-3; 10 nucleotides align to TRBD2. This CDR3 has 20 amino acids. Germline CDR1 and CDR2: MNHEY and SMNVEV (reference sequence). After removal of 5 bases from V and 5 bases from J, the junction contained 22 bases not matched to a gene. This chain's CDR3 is CASSPGTPVVLVAGGDTQYF. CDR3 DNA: TGTGCCAGCAGTCCCGGGACACCGGTCGTCTTAGTAGCGGGAGGAGATACGCAGTATTTT.

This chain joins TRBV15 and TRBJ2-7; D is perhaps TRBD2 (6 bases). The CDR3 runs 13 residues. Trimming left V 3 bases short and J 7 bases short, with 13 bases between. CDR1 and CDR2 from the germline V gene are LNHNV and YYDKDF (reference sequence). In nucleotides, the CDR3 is TGTGCCACCAGCAGGGGGGGTGTAGGGGAGCAGTACTTC. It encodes CATSRGGVGEQYF.

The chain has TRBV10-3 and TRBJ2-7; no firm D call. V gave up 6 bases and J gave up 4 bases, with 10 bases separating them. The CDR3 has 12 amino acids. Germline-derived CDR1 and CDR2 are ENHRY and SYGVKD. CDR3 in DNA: TGTGCCATCAGCTTCGGGCAATACGAGCAGTACTTC. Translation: CAISFGQYEQYF.

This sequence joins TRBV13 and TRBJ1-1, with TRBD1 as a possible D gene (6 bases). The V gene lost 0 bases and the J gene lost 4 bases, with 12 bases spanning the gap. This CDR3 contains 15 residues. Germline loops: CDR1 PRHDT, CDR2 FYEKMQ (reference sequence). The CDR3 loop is CASSLGVRGGTEAFF. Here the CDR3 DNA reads TGTGCCAGCAGCTTAGGGGTGAGAGGGGGCACTGAAGCTTTCTTT.

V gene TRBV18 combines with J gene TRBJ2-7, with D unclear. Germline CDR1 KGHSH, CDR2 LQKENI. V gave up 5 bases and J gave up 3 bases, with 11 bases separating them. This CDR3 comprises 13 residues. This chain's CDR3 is CASSSDGYYEQYF. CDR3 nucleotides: TGTGCCAGCTCATCGGACGGATACTACGAGCAGTACTTC.

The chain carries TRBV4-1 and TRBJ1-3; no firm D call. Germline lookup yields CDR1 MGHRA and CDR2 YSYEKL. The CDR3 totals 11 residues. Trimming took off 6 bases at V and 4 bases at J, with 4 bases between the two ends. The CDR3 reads CASSGGNTIYF. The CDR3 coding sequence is TGCGCCAGCAGTGGGGGAAACACCATATATTTT.

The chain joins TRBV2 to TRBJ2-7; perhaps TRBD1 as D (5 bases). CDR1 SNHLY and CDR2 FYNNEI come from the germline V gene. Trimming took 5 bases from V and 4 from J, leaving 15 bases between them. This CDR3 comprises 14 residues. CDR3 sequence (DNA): TGTGCCAGCAGTTTACAGGAGCAGGTTTACGAGCAGTACTTC. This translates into CASSLQEQVYEQYF. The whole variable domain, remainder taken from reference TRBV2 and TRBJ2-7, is EPEVTQTPSHQVTQMGQEVILRCVPISNHLYFYWYRQILGQKVEFLVSFYNNEISEKSEIFDDQFSVERPDGSNFTLKIRSTKLEDSAMYFCASSLQEQVYEQYFGPGTRLTVT.

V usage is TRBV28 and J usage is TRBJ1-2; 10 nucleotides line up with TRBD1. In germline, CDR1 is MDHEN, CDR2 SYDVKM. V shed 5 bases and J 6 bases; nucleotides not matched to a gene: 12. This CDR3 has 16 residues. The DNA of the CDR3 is TGTGCCAGCAGTCCGCCGGGGACAGGGGATCATCATGGCTACACCTTC. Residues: CASSPPGTGDHHGYTF.

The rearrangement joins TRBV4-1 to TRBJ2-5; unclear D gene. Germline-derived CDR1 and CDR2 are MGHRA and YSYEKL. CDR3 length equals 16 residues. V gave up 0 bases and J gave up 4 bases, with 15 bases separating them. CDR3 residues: CASSQEGNPVGETQYF. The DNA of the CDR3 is TGCGCCAGCAGCCAAGAGGGAAACCCGGTGGGAGAGACCCAGTACTTC.